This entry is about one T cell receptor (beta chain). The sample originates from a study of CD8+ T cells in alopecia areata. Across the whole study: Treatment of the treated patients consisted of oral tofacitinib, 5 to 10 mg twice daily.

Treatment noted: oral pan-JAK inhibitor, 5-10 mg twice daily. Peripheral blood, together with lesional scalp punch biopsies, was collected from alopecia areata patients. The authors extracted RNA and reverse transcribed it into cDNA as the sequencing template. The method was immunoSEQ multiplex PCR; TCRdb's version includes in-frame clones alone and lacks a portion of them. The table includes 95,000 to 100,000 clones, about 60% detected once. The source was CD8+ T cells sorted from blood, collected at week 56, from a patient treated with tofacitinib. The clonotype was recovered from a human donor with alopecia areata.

CDR3 DNA sequence: TGTGCCTGGAGTGTACGGGGACAGGTGGTCCACGAGCAGTACTTC. Translation gives CAWSVRGQVVHEQYF. The gene calls are TRBV30 and TRBJ2-7, with TRBD1 matching over 8 bases. CDR3 length: 15 residues. Germline values: CDR1 GTSNPN, CDR2 SVGIG (reference sequence). The V segment lost 0 bases and the J segment 5 bases; nucleotides outside the gene matches: 9.